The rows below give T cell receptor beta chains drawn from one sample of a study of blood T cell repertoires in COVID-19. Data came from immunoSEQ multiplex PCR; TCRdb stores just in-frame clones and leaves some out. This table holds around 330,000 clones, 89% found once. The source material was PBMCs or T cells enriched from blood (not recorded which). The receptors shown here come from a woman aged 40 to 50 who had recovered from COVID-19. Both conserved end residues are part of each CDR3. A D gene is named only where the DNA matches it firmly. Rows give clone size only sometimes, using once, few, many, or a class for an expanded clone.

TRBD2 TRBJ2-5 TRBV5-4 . TGTGCCAGCAGCCCGTTGGGACTAGGGGGGGAGACCCAGTACTTC CASSPLGLGGETQYF
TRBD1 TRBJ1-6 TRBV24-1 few TGTGCCACCCAGGGACAGCATAATTCACCCCTCCACTTT CATQGQHNSPLHF
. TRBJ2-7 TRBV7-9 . TGTGCCAGCAGCCCTTTAACTCTCGAGCAGTACTTC CASSPLTLEQYF
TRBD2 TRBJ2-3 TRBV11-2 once TGTGCCAGCAGCTTGACTAGCGGATCCGCAGATACGCAGTATTTT CASSLTSGSADTQYF
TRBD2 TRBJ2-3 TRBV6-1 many TGTGCCAGCAGTGAACTAGCGGGGGGGCCAGATACGCAGTATTTT CASSELAGGPDTQYF
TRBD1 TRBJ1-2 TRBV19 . TGTGCCAGTAAAACCGGGACAGTCTATGGCTACACCTTC CASKTGTVYGYTF
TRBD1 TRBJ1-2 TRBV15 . TGTGCCACCAGCACGGACAGGGGGCCCTATGGCTACACCTTC CATSTDRGPYGYTF
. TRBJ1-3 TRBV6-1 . TGTGCCAGCAGTGAAGGGGCAGGATCCGGAAACACCATATATTTT CASSEGAGSGNTIYF
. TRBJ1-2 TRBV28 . TGTGCCAGCAGGCCCCCGTCCGAGATGATTTATAACTATGGCTACACCTTC CASRPPSEMIYNYGYTF
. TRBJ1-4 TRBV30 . TGTGCCTTCACCGGGGATAATGAAAAACTGTTTTTT CAFTGDNEKLFF
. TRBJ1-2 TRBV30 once TGTGCCTGCGAGGGAGACCTAAATGGCTACACCTTC CACEGDLNGYTF
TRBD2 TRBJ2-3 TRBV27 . TGTGCCAGCAGTTTTCTGCGGGGGGGAGGCACAGATACGCAGTATTTT CASSFLRGGGTDTQYF
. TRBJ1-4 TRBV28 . TGTGCCAGCAGTTTTGGGCCCCGTAATGAAAAACTGTTTTTT CASSFGPRNEKLFF
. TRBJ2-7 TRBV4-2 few TGTGCCAGCAGCCCCCGGGGGTACGAACTTAAATACGAGCAGTACTTC CASSPRGYELKYEQYF
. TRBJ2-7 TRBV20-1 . TGCAGTGCTAGGGGGGGACAGGAGCAGTACTTC CSARGGQEQYF
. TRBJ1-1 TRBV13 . TGTGCCAGCAGCTTATACGGCAGGGAAAACAGTGAAGCTTTCTTT CASSLYGRENSEAFF
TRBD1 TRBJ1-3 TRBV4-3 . TGCGCCAGCAGCCAAGAAGTGGGGACAGCTACGTCTGGAAACACCATATATTTT CASSQEVGTATSGNTIYF
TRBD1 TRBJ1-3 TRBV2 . TGTGCCAGCAGTGTTATAGGGGGCACAAACACCATATATTTT CASSVIGGTNTIYF
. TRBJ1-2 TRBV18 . TGTGCCAGCTCACCAGAGGACTACTCGACTCTCTATGGCTACACCTTC CASSPEDYSTLYGYTF
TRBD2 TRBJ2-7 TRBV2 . TGTGCCAGCATTGGACTAGCGTCCTACGAGCAGTACTTC CASIGLASYEQYF
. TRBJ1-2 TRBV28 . TGTGCCAGCAGTTTATCAGGGGAGAACTATGGCTACACCTTC CASSLSGENYGYTF
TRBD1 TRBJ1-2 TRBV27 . TGTGCCAGCAGTTTATCTCAGGGGGTGGGAGGCTACACCTTC CASSLSQGVGGYTF
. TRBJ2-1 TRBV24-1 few TGTGCCACAGGGGGCGGGAGGAATATTGGGAATGAGCAGTTCTTC CATGGGRNIGNEQFF
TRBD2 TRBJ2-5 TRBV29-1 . TGCAGCGTTGTTGCGGGGGGCGAAGAGACCCAGTACTTC CSVVAGGEETQYF
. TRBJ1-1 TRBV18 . TGTGCCAGCTCACCATTCGGGGGAAGTGAAGCTTTCTTT CASSPFGGSEAFF
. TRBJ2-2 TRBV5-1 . TGCGCCAGCAGTCAGGCCCCGACGTCCGGGGAGCTGTTTTTT CASSQAPTSGELFF
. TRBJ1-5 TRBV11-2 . TGTGCCAGCAGCTTGGGGGCGGCGGTTCAGCCCCAGCATTTT CASSLGAAVQPQHF
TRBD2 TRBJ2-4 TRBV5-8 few TGTGCCAGCAGCTCCGACGGGGGGGACATTCAGTACTTC CASSSDGGDIQYF
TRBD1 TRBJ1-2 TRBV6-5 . TGTGCCAGCGGACGACAGGGTTATGGCTACACCTTC CASGRQGYGYTF
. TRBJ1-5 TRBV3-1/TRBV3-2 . TGTGCCAGCAGCCAAGGAGCAGGGCAAAATCAGCCCCAGCATTTT CASSQGAGQNQPQHF
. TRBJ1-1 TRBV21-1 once TGTGCCACCCCCGGGACAACGAACACTGAAGCTTTCTTT CATPGTTNTEAFF
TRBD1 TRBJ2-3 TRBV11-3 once TGTGCCAGCAGCTTGTTCGGGACAGGGGGTACAGATACGCAGTATTTT CASSLFGTGGTDTQYF
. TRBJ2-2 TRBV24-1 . TGTGCCACCAGGGGTGTTGACAGGACCGGGGAGCTGTTTTTT CATRGVDRTGELFF
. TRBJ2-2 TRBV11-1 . TGTGCCAGCAGCTTACAGGGTAGCACCGGGGAGCTGTTTTTT CASSLQGSTGELFF
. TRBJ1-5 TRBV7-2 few TGTGCCAGCAGCTTAGGCCAGGGGAGCAATCAGCCCCAGCATTTT CASSLGQGSNQPQHF
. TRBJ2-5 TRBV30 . TGTGCCTGGAGTGCTGGCAGGCTCCAAGAGACCCAGTACTTC CAWSAGRLQETQYF
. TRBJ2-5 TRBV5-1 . TGCGCCAGCAGCCGGTCGCCCCAAGAGACCCAGTACTTC CASSRSPQETQYF
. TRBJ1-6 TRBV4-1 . TGCGCCAGCAGCCAAGTCGGGAGCTCACCCCTCCACTTT CASSQVGSSPLHF
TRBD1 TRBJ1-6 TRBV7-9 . TGTGCCAGCAGCTTATTCCGGGACAGGGGATCACCCCTCCACTTT CASSLFRDRGSPLHF
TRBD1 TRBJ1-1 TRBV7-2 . TGTGCCAGCAGCGCGCGACAGGGGGCGAACACTGAAGCTTTCTTT CASSARQGANTEAFF
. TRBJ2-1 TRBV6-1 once TGTGCCAGCAGTGAAGGCAGGGTCTACAATGAGCAGTTCTTC CASSEGRVYNEQFF
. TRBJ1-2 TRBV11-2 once TGTGCCAGCAGCTTAGAACAGACGGTTAGTGGCTACACCTTC CASSLEQTVSGYTF
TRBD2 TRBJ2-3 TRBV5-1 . TGCGCCAGCAACCCCCTAGCGGCTAGCACAGATACGCAGTATTTT CASNPLAASTDTQYF
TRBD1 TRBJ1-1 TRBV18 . TGTGCCAGCTCAGGGGATCGAGGGGGCCATAGCACTGAAGCTTTCTTT CASSGDRGGHSTEAFF
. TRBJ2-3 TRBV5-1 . TGCGCCAGCAGCTTTTTTCGGGAGTGGGGCACAGATACGCAGTATTTT CASSFFREWGTDTQYF
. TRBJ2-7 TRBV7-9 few TGTGCCAGCAGCTTATACGGTGACTACGAGCAGTACTTC CASSLYGDYEQYF
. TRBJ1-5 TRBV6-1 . TGTGCCAGCAGTTATTTAGCCGGATCGTGGCCCCAGCATTTT CASSYLAGSWPQHF
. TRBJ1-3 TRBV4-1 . TGCGCCAGCAGCCAAGATCGGATTGCAGGGGGAAACACCATATATTTT CASSQDRIAGGNTIYF
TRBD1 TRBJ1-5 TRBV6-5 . TGTGCCAGCAGTTACGGGACAGGGGATCAGCCCCAGCATTTT CASSYGTGDQPQHF
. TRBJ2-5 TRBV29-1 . TGCAGCGTTGAAGATGGCAGGGAGGCCCAGTACTTC CSVEDGREAQYF
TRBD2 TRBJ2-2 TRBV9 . TGTGCCAGCAGCGTAGAATTAGCGGGAAAGACCGGGGAGCTGTTTTTT CASSVELAGKTGELFF